The sequence of this TCR beta chain was determined in a study of T cell responses to AZD1222 COVID-19 vaccine. General observations from the study: Repertoire samples came only from after the peak T cell response.

Notes on this clone: Its target is not known.

Produced via immunoSEQ multiplex PCR; TCRdb's table is partial and in-frame only. Of more than 120,000 clones listed, approximately 91% are singletons. The length of the CDR3 is 14 residues. Deletions cut 1 base from V and 2 bases from J, with 9 bases between. Germline-derived CDR1 and CDR2 are SEHNR and FQNEAQ (reference sequence). This clonotype originated in an adult who received the MenACWY meningococcal vaccine as a control. The sample was peripheral blood, taken 28 days after the second dose of the MenACWY control vaccine. The chain has TRBV7-9 and TRBJ2-7; the D gene is possibly TRBD1 (5 bases). CDR3 protein: CASSLVGAPYEQYF. In nucleotides, the CDR3 is TGTGCCAGCAGCTTAGTAGGGGCCCCCTACGAGCAGTACTTC.